Here is one T cell receptor beta chain with its context. Assay: immunoSEQ multiplex PCR; the TCRdb copy retains only in-frame clones and omits some. The table includes around 140,000 clones, around 91% detected once. These data are taken from a study of blood T cell repertoires in COVID-19. About the research overall: Samples taken during acute and convalescent COVID-19 were collected in the United States, Italy and Spain. The cDNA or gDNA used as material had been derived from T cells, B-cell-depleted T cells, or PBMCs.

V gave up 4 bases and J gave up 5 bases; unmatched junction bases: 7. The CDR3 is 15 residues long. Germline CDR1 SQVTM, CDR2 ANQGSEA. This receptor was identified in a man aged 18 to 30 with COVID-19, enrolled during active disease. Specimen: peripheral blood. V gene TRBV29-1 combines with J gene TRBJ2-2; TRBD1 aligns across 10 bases. This CDR3 reads CSVVPGQGWTGELFF. The CDR3, as DNA: TGCAGCGTTGTTCCGGGACAGGGGTGGACCGGGGAGCTGTTTTTT.